Listed below are T cell receptor beta chains from one sample, sequenced in a study of blood T cell repertoires in COVID-19. Sequencing was performed with immunoSEQ multiplex PCR; in TCRdb, only in-frame clones are kept and a portion is missing. The repertoire includes 80,000 to 95,000 clones, more than 75% of them detected once, and around 19% sits in the top ten. What was sequenced was peripheral blood. These receptors were obtained from a woman older than 75 with active or convalescent COVID-19. CDR3s include the opening cysteine and the closing phenylalanine or tryptophan. The order of the fields is clone size, J gene, D gene, V gene, CDR3 protein, CDR3 DNA. D genes are given only for firm matches. Clone size is shown for a subset of rows, as once, few, many or a class of expanded clone.

. TRBJ1-3 . TRBV7-9 CASSLSTGRPGNTIYF TGTGCCAGCAGCTTATCCACAGGGCGCCCTGGAAACACCATATATTTT
. TRBJ1-4 TRBD1 TRBV7-2 CASRLTGGGSEKLFF TGTGCCAGCAGACTTACAGGGGGCGGGAGTGAAAAACTGTTTTTT
. TRBJ2-3 . TRBV9 CASSVGAWTDTQYF TGTGCCAGCAGCGTAGGGGCGTGGACAGATACGCAGTATTTT
. TRBJ1-5 . TRBV7-2 CASSLVGSQAGQPQHF TGTGCCAGCAGCTTAGTAGGCAGCCAGGCGGGTCAGCCCCAGCATTTT
few TRBJ1-2 . TRBV15 CATSREPAANYGYTF TGTGCCACCAGCAGAGAACCCGCGGCTAACTATGGCTACACCTTC
. TRBJ1-1 . TRBV4-1 CASSQDLGASTNTEAFF TGCGCCAGCAGCCAAGATTTGGGGGCGAGTACAAACACTGAAGCTTTCTTT
. TRBJ1-5 . TRBV2 CASRRDFNQPQHF TGTGCCAGCAGAAGGGACTTCAATCAGCCCCAGCATTTT
. TRBJ2-1 . TRBV18 CASSGGMGTEQFF TGTGCCAGCTCAGGGGGGATGGGCACCGAGCAGTTCTTC
few TRBJ1-4 TRBD1 TRBV5-1 CASNSGDRVGEKLFF TGCGCCAGCAATAGCGGGGACAGAGTCGGTGAAAAACTGTTTTTT
. TRBJ1-1 TRBD1 TRBV19 CASSIGQGRTEAFF TGTGCCAGTAGTATCGGACAGGGGCGGACTGAAGCTTTCTTT
. TRBJ2-7 TRBD1 TRBV5-6 CASSSRTGVGEQYF TGTGCCAGCAGCTCAAGGACAGGGGTCGGAGAGCAGTACTTC
. TRBJ1-2 TRBD1 TRBV27 CASSYRGQYYGYTF TGTGCCAGCAGTTACAGGGGGCAATACTATGGCTACACCTTC
once TRBJ2-5 . TRBV5-6 CASSLRAAGALQETQYF TGTGCCAGCAGCTTGAGAGCGGCAGGGGCTTTGCAAGAGACCCAGTACTTC
. TRBJ2-5 TRBD2 TRBV7-2 CASSLTPAGGPETQYF TGTGCCAGCAGCTTAACTCCAGCGGGGGGGCCTGAGACCCAGTACTTC
. TRBJ1-3 . TRBV7-7 CASSPTGGSGNTIYF TGTGCTAGCAGCCCCACGGGGGGATCTGGAAACACCATATATTTT
. TRBJ2-2 TRBD2 TRBV7-2 CASSLKRGYTGELFF TGTGCCAGCAGCCTGAAGCGGGGGTACACCGGGGAGCTGTTTTTT
. TRBJ2-2 . TRBV4-3 CASSQDVQGNTGELFF TGCGCCAGCAGCCAAGATGTACAGGGGAACACCGGGGAGCTGTTTTTT
. TRBJ2-3 TRBD1 TRBV5-1 CASSALGQASTDTQYF TGCGCCAGCAGCGCGCTGGGACAGGCAAGCACAGATACGCAGTATTTT
. TRBJ1-6 TRBD1 TRBV6-4 CASSASVQGARNSPLHF TGTGCCAGCAGTGCCTCCGTACAGGGGGCGCGGAATTCACCCCTCCACTTT
. TRBJ2-3 . TRBV6-1 CASSEHTDTQYF TGTGCCAGCAGTGAACACACAGATACGCAGTATTTT
few TRBJ1-1 . TRBV7-8 CASSLAPDYILEAFF TGTGCCAGCAGCTTAGCGCCGGACTACATCCTTGAAGCTTTCTTT
. TRBJ1-4 . TRBV18 CASSPTGIATNEKLFF TGTGCCAGCTCACCTACAGGGATTGCAACTAATGAAAAACTGTTTTTT
. TRBJ2-7 . TRBV6-5 CASSYSRGYEQYF TGTGCCAGCAGTTACTCGCGGGGCTACGAGCAGTACTTC
. TRBJ1-4 TRBD1 TRBV28 CASSFDREGREKLFF TGTGCCAGCAGTTTTGACAGGGAAGGTCGAGAAAAACTGTTTTTT
. TRBJ1-2 . TRBV19 CASSIGDTTYGYTF TGTGCCAGTAGTATTGGGGACACTACCTATGGCTACACCTTC
few TRBJ2-7 . TRBV5-1 CASSFEAHSYEQYF TGCGCCAGCAGCTTTGAGGCACACTCCTACGAGCAGTACTTC
. TRBJ2-7 . TRBV9 CASSTGGEQYF TGTGCCAGCAGCACCGGAGGCGAGCAGTACTTC
. TRBJ1-1 TRBD1 TRBV5-4 CASSFGRTGITEAFF TGTGCCAGCAGCTTCGGGAGGACAGGGATCACTGAAGCTTTCTTT
. TRBJ2-2 TRBD2 TRBV4-3 CASSPGTGGARTGELFF TGCGCCAGCAGCCCGGGGACCGGGGGGGCCCGAACCGGGGAGCTGTTTTTT
. TRBJ2-6 TRBD1 TRBV7-9 CASSGDRGNPGANVLTF TGTGCCAGCAGCGGCGACAGGGGCAATCCTGGGGCCAACGTCCTGACTTTC
. TRBJ1-3 . TRBV29-1 CSVVAGAGNTIYF TGCAGCGTCGTGGCGGGTGCTGGAAACACCATATATTTT
. TRBJ2-2 . TRBV7-2 CASSYGRGTGELFF TGTGCCAGCAGTTACGGAAGAGGCACCGGGGAGCTGTTTTTT
. TRBJ1-2 TRBD1 TRBV9 CASSVAGGASYGYTF TGTGCCAGCAGCGTCGCAGGGGGCGCGAGCTATGGCTACACCTTC
. TRBJ1-2 . TRBV7-2 CASSLETRTANLNYGYTF TGTGCCAGCAGCTTAGAGACCCGGACAGCCAATCTTAACTATGGCTACACCTTC
. TRBJ2-1 . TRBV7-3 CASSSRGEVSYNEQFF TGTGCCAGCAGCTCCAGGGGAGAGGTATCCTACAATGAGCAGTTCTTC
. TRBJ1-1 . TRBV2 CASSPTDNTEAFF TGTGCCAGCTCCCCGACAGATAACACTGAAGCTTTCTTT
once TRBJ2-5 TRBD2 TRBV18 CASSSTSGEETQYF TGTGCCAGCTCATCGACTAGCGGGGAAGAGACCCAGTACTTC
. TRBJ2-2 . TRBV9 CASSVKSGGGELFF TGTGCCAGCAGCGTAAAATCCGGGGGCGGGGAGCTGTTTTTT
. TRBJ2-3 TRBD2 TRBV9 CASSVRSGGGDTQYF TGTGCCAGCAGCGTCCGTAGCGGGGGAGGTGATACGCAGTATTTT
few TRBJ1-3 . TRBV6-1 CASSDRGNTIYF TGTGCCAGCAGTGACAGGGGAAACACCATATATTTT
. TRBJ1-1 . TRBV3-1/TRBV3-2 CASSQGRGEAFF TGTGCCAGCAGCCAAGGCAGGGGTGAAGCTTTCTTT
. TRBJ1-3 TRBD1 TRBV19 CASSKRTGASGNTIYF TGTGCCAGTAGTAAAAGGACAGGGGCCTCTGGAAACACCATATATTTT
. TRBJ2-5 . TRBV19 CASAAGARETQYF TGTGCCAGCGCTGCGGGGGCCCGGGAGACCCAGTACTTC
. TRBJ1-6 TRBD1 TRBV27 CASTSSGQRNSPLHF TGTGCCAGCACCAGCTCGGGACAGAGGAATTCACCCCTCCACTTT
. TRBJ2-5 . TRBV7-3 CASSLIGDGGQETQYF TGTGCCAGCAGCTTAATCGGGGACGGGGGACAAGAGACCCAGTACTTC
. TRBJ2-2 TRBD2 TRBV6-5 CASSILAGARGELFF TGTGCCAGCAGTATACTAGCGGGGGCCCGAGGGGAGCTGTTTTTT
. TRBJ2-3 TRBD2 TRBV9 CASSLGLADTQYF TGTGCCAGCAGCTTGGGACTAGCAGATACGCAGTATTTT
. TRBJ1-4 . TRBV18 CASSPLRRGEVWVNEKLFF TGTGCCAGCTCACCACTTCGCAGGGGCGAAGTGTGGGTGAATGAAAAACTGTTTTTT
. TRBJ2-7 TRBD1 TRBV28 CASSFYGVRDRGRYEQYF TGTGCCAGCAGTTTCTACGGGGTTCGGGACAGGGGCCGGTACGAGCAGTACTTC
many TRBJ1-1 . TRBV4-1 CASSPTREYTEAFF TGCGCCAGCAGCCCGACTCGGGAGTACACTGAAGCTTTCTTT
few TRBJ2-3 TRBD1 TRBV5-1 CASSPLRPGQAADTQYF TGCGCCAGCTCCCCTTTGCGACCTGGACAGGCTGCAGATACGCAGTATTTT
. TRBJ1-1 . TRBV7-9 CASSLASKNTEAFF TGTGCCAGCAGCTTAGCTTCCAAGAACACTGAAGCTTTCTTT
. TRBJ1-1 TRBD1 TRBV4-3 CASSLIQGALEAFF TGCGCCAGCAGCTTAATTCAGGGGGCCCTTGAAGCTTTCTTT